The rows below give T cell receptor beta chains drawn from one sample of a study of blood T cell repertoires in COVID-19. TCRdb's table, derived via immunoSEQ multiplex PCR, lists solely in-frame clones and lacks some. Seen here are roughly 170,000 clones, around 84% observed once, and the top ten hold more than 5%. The sequencing input was peripheral blood. Receptors originate from a woman between 45 and 65 years old with COVID-19, enrolled during active disease. Each CDR3 is given without its conserved first and last residue.

V,J,CDR3
TRBV19,TRBJ2-1,ASSISSVASGDGYEQF
TRBV18,TRBJ2-7,ASSLPGQGNYEQY
TRBV20-1,TRBJ2-3,SASKGAVTDTQY
TRBV11-2,TRBJ1-4,ASSTGTGVEKLF
TRBV15,TRBJ2-3,ATSRARQRTDTQY
TRBV12-5,TRBJ2-3,ASGLGRSSGGLTDTQY
TRBV10-3,TRBJ1-1,AIADRGAMNTEAF
TRBV7-2,TRBJ2-5,ASSLNSGQETQY
TRBV6-6,TRBJ1-1,ASSFPELDTEAF
TRBV4-2,TRBJ2-3,ASSTPGLGTQY
TRBV4-2,TRBJ2-7,ASSPGRDYEQY
TRBV11-3,TRBJ1-2,ASSPRGVSALGYT
TRBV11-3,TRBJ2-3,ASSLGWPSTDTQY
TRBV2,TRBJ2-3,ASRDWTSGGIDTQY
TRBV11-2,TRBJ1-3,ASSSIRDRGNTIY
TRBV6-2/TRBV6-3,TRBJ2-2,ASSYTGQILFAGELF
TRBV10-1,TRBJ1-3,ASSESPSGNTIY
TRBV5-4,TRBJ1-2,ASSLAGQGLGGYT
TRBV7-6,TRBJ2-1,ASSLALALAGGVEQF
TRBV4-1,TRBJ2-7,ASSPSGGTREQY
TRBV4-2,TRBJ2-3,ASSQDRAGISDTQY
TRBV5-1,TRBJ2-3,ASSLATSGVVWDTQY
TRBV9,TRBJ2-1,ASSVAPGAPYNEQF
TRBV5-4,TRBJ1-2,ASSFGSYGYT
TRBV7-8,TRBJ2-7,ASSRGTGVHEQY
TRBV7-8,TRBJ1-3,ASSPNRDAGNTIY
TRBV14,TRBJ2-1,ASSLAGMSYNEQF
TRBV30,TRBJ1-5,AWSSTGARPQH
TRBV9,TRBJ2-6,ASSAHRASGANVLT
TRBV4-1,TRBJ1-2,ASSQPGQGRRNGYT
TRBV12-5,TRBJ1-2,ASGSGYGYT
TRBV11-2,TRBJ2-7,ASSSPGGGGAYEQY
TRBV6-5,TRBJ2-2,ASSFAGAGELF
TRBV7-9,TRBJ1-1,ASSPLALNTEAF
TRBV25-1,TRBJ2-4,ASSDRAGEKNIQY
TRBV7-2,TRBJ1-6,ASSSSGMWDSPLH
TRBV2,TRBJ2-4,ASSEDRALAKNIQY
TRBV11-3,TRBJ2-5,ASSFSAVQETQY
TRBV7-8,TRBJ2-3,ASSGGGGIRADTQY
TRBV19,TRBJ2-1,ASTGGPNEQF
TRBV9,TRBJ1-2,ASSGGTVGGGYT
TRBV3-1/TRBV3-2,TRBJ2-1,ASSQALAGGGMAF
TRBV24-1,TRBJ2-7,ATSDGEGYEQY
TRBV7-3,TRBJ1-2,ASSDTGTGGGGYT
TRBV7-8,TRBJ1-5,ASSLGDGYSNQPQH
TRBV6-2/TRBV6-3,TRBJ1-4,ASSYLFQGAGTNEKLF
TRBV28,TRBJ1-4,ASQTSGQGSEKLF
TRBV7-8,TRBJ2-7,ASSAGQPYEQY
TRBV11-2,TRBJ1-3,ASSFLGGSSGNTIY
TRBV9,TRBJ2-7,ASSVVGLKYPHEQY
TRBV27,TRBJ1-5,ASSSYDRGQPQH
TRBV18,TRBJ2-1,ASSPPGSGGLYEQF
TRBV7-9,TRBJ1-3,ASSLDRVGNTIY
TRBV27,TRBJ1-2,ASSRSTTGHGYT
TRBV4-3,TRBJ2-1,ASSQSGSSYNEQF
TRBV4-2,TRBJ1-5,ASSQEDSGGQPQH
TRBV6-5,TRBJ1-6,ASSLPGQGDSPLH
TRBV18,TRBJ2-7,ASSPGQGISYEQY
TRBV3-1/TRBV3-2,TRBJ2-1,ASSQAPGRTYNEQF
TRBV19,TRBJ2-5,ASSIGWQAIPQETQY